These T cell receptor beta chains were read from a single sample in a study of blood T cell repertoires in COVID-19. This table comes from immunoSEQ multiplex PCR, and its TCRdb copy is limited to in-frame clones, with some not included. Counted here are roughly 350,000 clones, about 89% occurring once; the ten biggest clones make up nearly 6.5%. Sequences were obtained from peripheral blood. The receptors were gathered from a woman in her 50s with COVID-19, enrolled during active disease. Both conserved end residues are part of each CDR3. Each record gives: clone size, D gene, J gene, V gene, CDR3 DNA, CDR3 protein. The D gene is left open where the match is weak. Clone size appears in some rows only: once, few, many, or a class for an expanded clone.

NA | TRBD2 | TRBJ2-7 | TRBV4-1 | TGCGCCAGCAGCCGGGGACTAGCGGACTACGAGCAGTACTTC | CASSRGLADYEQYF
NA | NA | TRBJ1-5 | TRBV29-1 | TGCAGCGTTCGCGGGGCCGGCAATCAGCCCCAGCATTTT | CSVRGAGNQPQHF
NA | TRBD1 | TRBJ1-2 | TRBV23-1 | TGCGCCAGCAGTCACCAGGCAGGGGGTAACTATGGCTACACCTTC | CASSHQAGGNYGYTF
NA | TRBD2 | TRBJ2-2 | TRBV11-3 | TGTGCCAGCAGAAGGGGATTAGCGGGAGCCGGGGAGCTGTTTTTT | CASRRGLAGAGELFF
NA | NA | TRBJ2-7 | TRBV11-1 | TGTGCCAGCAGCTTTGGAATCCCGGGAGAGCAGTACTTC | CASSFGIPGEQYF
NA | NA | TRBJ2-1 | TRBV27 | TGTGCCAGCAGTTGGACGGGAGTCCCCTACAATGAGCAGTTCTTC | CASSWTGVPYNEQFF
NA | NA | TRBJ1-6 | TRBV27 | TGTGCCAGCAGTTATACTGGTTCACCCCTCCACTTT | CASSYTGSPLHF
NA | TRBD1 | TRBJ2-1 | TRBV18 | TGTGCCAGCTCACCCATTCGAGAAGGGGGCGTCAATGAGCAGTTCTTC | CASSPIREGGVNEQFF
NA | TRBD1 | TRBJ1-2 | TRBV2 | TGTGCCAGCAGTGATGACAGGGCCTATGGCTACACCTTC | CASSDDRAYGYTF
NA | NA | TRBJ2-7 | TRBV4-1 | TGCGCCAGCAGCCAAGCGGAGGGCTCCTACGAGCAGTACTTC | CASSQAEGSYEQYF
NA | NA | TRBJ2-7 | TRBV18 | TGTGCCAGCTCACCCCTAGGCGGGGCGACCTACGAGCAGTACTTC | CASSPLGGATYEQYF
NA | NA | TRBJ2-2 | TRBV6-5 | TGTGCCAGCAGGCCCTTACAGGGTAACACCGGGGAGCTGTTTTTT | CASRPLQGNTGELFF
once | TRBD2 | TRBJ2-1 | TRBV5-1 | TGCGCCAGCAGCTTCATAGCGGGAGGATCCAATGAGCAGTTCTTC | CASSFIAGGSNEQFF
NA | NA | TRBJ2-7 | TRBV7-3 | TGTGCCAGCAGCTTAACTCCCTCCCTCGAGCAGTACTTC | CASSLTPSLEQYF
NA | TRBD1 | TRBJ2-5 | TRBV7-2 | TGTGCCAGCAGCTGGGACAGGAATCAAGAGACCCAGTACTTC | CASSWDRNQETQYF
NA | NA | TRBJ1-5 | TRBV25-1 | TGTGCCAGCAGTTTGACAGGTAATCAGCCCCAGCATTTT | CASSLTGNQPQHF
NA | NA | TRBJ1-1 | TRBV13 | TGTGCCAGCAGCTTAGGGGCCACGTGGACTGAAGCTTTCTTT | CASSLGATWTEAFF
NA | NA | TRBJ2-7 | TRBV3-1/TRBV3-2 | TGTGCCAGCAGCCTAAGCGGACCGAACTCCTACGAGCAGTACTTC | CASSLSGPNSYEQYF
NA | NA | TRBJ2-1 | TRBV27 | TGTGCCAGCAGTCTCCCTTCGTCTAGGAGCTCCTACAATGAGCAGTTCTTC | CASSLPSSRSSYNEQFF
once | NA | TRBJ1-2 | TRBV7-8 | TGTGCCAGCAGCATTAGGCATATGGGGGGTTATGACTACACCTTC | CASSIRHMGGYDYTF
NA | TRBD2 | TRBJ2-1 | TRBV10-1 | TGCGCCAGCAGCGAGGGACTAGCGGGAGACGATGAGCAGTTCTTC | CASSEGLAGDDEQFF
NA | NA | TRBJ2-2 | TRBV19 | TGTGCCAGTAGTAAGAGCGGGTCCGACGGGGAGCTGTTTTTT | CASSKSGSDGELFF
NA | TRBD2 | TRBJ2-7 | TRBV4-3 | TGCGCCAGCAGCCAAACCGGGACTAGCGGGTCCTACGAGCAGTACTTC | CASSQTGTSGSYEQYF
NA | TRBD2 | TRBJ2-1 | TRBV5-1 | TGCGCCAGCACCTTGGGGACTAGAATCTACAATGAGCAGTTCTTC | CASTLGTRIYNEQFF
NA | TRBD2 | TRBJ2-7 | TRBV5-4 | TGTGCCAGCAGCTGGAGCGGGAGGCCGCCCTACGAGCAGTACTTC | CASSWSGRPPYEQYF
NA | TRBD1 | TRBJ1-6 | TRBV4-2 | TGTGCCAGCAGCCAAGATCGAGGACAGGCGGATTCACCCCTCCACTTT | CASSQDRGQADSPLHF
NA | TRBD2 | TRBJ2-1 | TRBV7-2 | TGTGCCAGCAGCTTAGCCGGACTAGCCCTGCATGAGCAGTTCTTC | CASSLAGLALHEQFF
NA | TRBD1 | TRBJ1-5 | TRBV6-5 | TGTGCCAGCAGCTCAACAGGGGGCGGTCAGCCCCAGCATTTT | CASSSTGGGQPQHF
NA | NA | TRBJ2-1 | TRBV18 | TGTGCCAGCTCCCCGGGGATAGCTACGGTAAATGAGCAGTTCTTC | CASSPGIATVNEQFF
NA | NA | TRBJ1-2 | TRBV5-1 | TGCGCCAGCAGCCAGGAACCCCCTGACTATGGCTACACCTTC | CASSQEPPDYGYTF
NA | TRBD1 | TRBJ1-5 | TRBV18 | TGTGCCAGCTCTTCCGGGACAGGGAATCAGCCCCAGCATTTT | CASSSGTGNQPQHF
NA | TRBD1 | TRBJ2-7 | TRBV7-8 | TGTGCCAGCAGCTTATCCGGGACAGGGGGCCACGAGCAGTACTTC | CASSLSGTGGHEQYF
NA | NA | TRBJ2-7 | TRBV9 | TGTGCCAGCAGCACTCAAGGAGGGGCTTCCTACGAGCAGTACTTC | CASSTQGGASYEQYF
NA | TRBD1 | TRBJ1-3 | TRBV5-1 | TGCGCCAGTAAGAACCGGACAGGGCCATATAGCTCTGGAAACACCATATATTTT | CASKNRTGPYSSGNTIYF
many | TRBD2 | TRBJ2-7 | TRBV10-2 | TGCGCCAGCAGTGATAGAGTAGCGGGAGCCTACGAGCAGTACTTC | CASSDRVAGAYEQYF
once | TRBD1 | TRBJ1-4 | TRBV7-9 | TGTGCCAGCAGCCCTTTGGAGGACAGGGGAGGAGAAAAACTGTTTTTT | CASSPLEDRGGEKLFF
NA | TRBD2 | TRBJ2-7 | TRBV7-9 | TGTGCCAGCAGGTCGGGCGGGAGCGGCTCCTACGAGCAGTACTTC | CASRSGGSGSYEQYF
NA | NA | TRBJ1-1 | TRBV5-1 | TGCGCCAGCAGCTCCGTTCCGACACAGGGAACTGAAGCTTTCTTT | CASSSVPTQGTEAFF
NA | TRBD1 | TRBJ1-5 | TRBV19 | TGTGCCAGTAGTCTAAGACAGGGAAATAGCAATCAGCCCCAGCATTTT | CASSLRQGNSNQPQHF
NA | TRBD2 | TRBJ2-7 | TRBV10-2 | TGCGCCAGCAGTGAGGGACTAGCGGGAGACCTCTCCTACGAGCAGTACTTC | CASSEGLAGDLSYEQYF
NA | NA | TRBJ2-1 | TRBV30 | TGTGCCTGGAGTGCACAGGGTGGCGGGTACAATGAGCAGTTCTTC | CAWSAQGGGYNEQFF
NA | TRBD1 | TRBJ1-4 | TRBV29-1 | TGCAGCGTTGCAATGGGACAGGGCAGTGAAAAACTGTTTTTT | CSVAMGQGSEKLFF
NA | NA | TRBJ1-2 | TRBV7-2 | TGTGCCAGCAGCTCCGATTTCTGGCGGACTAACTATGGCTACACCTTC | CASSSDFWRTNYGYTF
NA | NA | TRBJ1-5 | TRBV7-2 | TGTGCCAGCAGCTTAGGAGTTTCATTACAGGGAGGCAATCAGCCCCAGCATTTT | CASSLGVSLQGGNQPQHF
NA | TRBD2 | TRBJ2-1 | TRBV6-5 | TGTGCCAGCAGATTTAGCGGGACCGGGGATGAGCAGTTCTTC | CASRFSGTGDEQFF
NA | TRBD1 | TRBJ2-5 | TRBV5-4 | TGTGCCAGCAGCCGATCTCAAAAGGGGGCCTTAGGAGAGACCCAGTACTTC | CASSRSQKGALGETQYF
NA | NA | TRBJ1-6 | TRBV30 | TGTGCCTGGTCTCGTTCGGGGGACTCACCCCTCCACTTT | CAWSRSGDSPLHF
NA | TRBD2 | TRBJ2-7 | TRBV10-2 | TGCGCCAGCAGTGAGAGGCCAGCGGGAATCTACGAGCAGTACTTC | CASSERPAGIYEQYF
NA | TRBD1 | TRBJ2-7 | TRBV6-5 | TGTGCCAGCAGTCGGGACAGGGGGTACGAGCAGTACTTC | CASSRDRGYEQYF
NA | NA | TRBJ2-3 | TRBV6-4 | TGTGCCAGCACTCCGCCCGCGGAGCGCGTCGCAGATACGCAGTATTTT | CASTPPAERVADTQYF